What follows describes a single T cell receptor beta chain. The data were obtained in a study of T cells after somatic rescue of genetic block. Measured with immunoSEQ multiplex PCR; TCRdb has only the in-frame clones, and not every one. The sample includes 110,000 or so clones, about nine tenths of them seen just once. Sequenced sample: peripheral blood mononuclear cells (PBMCs). The source of this sequence is a woman aged 18-29 years.

The CDR3 spells CASRRRAKNIQYF. The CDR3 DNA reads as TGTGCCAGCAGACGTCGAGCCAAAAACATTCAGTACTTC. The chain couples TRBV6-5 to TRBJ2-4; D gene uncertain. Germline CDR1 reads MNHEY; CDR2 reads SVGAGI. The CDR3 consists of 13 residues. Trimming removed 6 bases at V and 0 bases at J, with 6 bases between.